The clone carrying this T cell receptor (beta chain) was seen repeatedly, ten times or more. This CDR3 has 12 residues. In germline, CDR1 is KGHDR, CDR2 SFDVKD. The V end lost 3 bases, the J end lost 5 bases, and 6 bases lay between the germline ends. These data are taken from a study of kidney transplant recipient with SARS-CoV-2 infection. One entry per CDR3 protein, called by TCRdb with MiXCR from the reads. The sample records under 300,000 distinct CDR3 sequences, under 35% being singletons. This receptor was identified in a male patient between 25 and 40 years old who had COVID-19 and was a kidney transplant recipient. The graft donor may have given rise to some T cells. The chain couples TRBV24-1 to TRBJ2-5; D is ambiguous. The specimen was a blood sample, collected at baseline and on day 111 from a kidney transplant recipient. The CDR3 loop is CATSDVLETQYF. Written as DNA, the CDR3 is TGTGCCACCAGTGATGTGTTGGAGACCCAGTACTTC.